Below are 32 T cell receptor beta chains sequenced from a single sample in a study of early T cells in non-severe SARS-CoV-2 infection listed by TCRdb under 2021. Library generation was performed with 5' RACE. This sample was sequenced with a NextSeq 500. TCRdb reran the public reads through fastp at Q25 and MiXCR, keeping productive beta chains. Rows merge per CDR3 protein into single entries with the most common DNA and genes. In this sample the table shows about 100,000 distinct CDR3 sequences, about 13% of which occur a single time. The top ten hold around 2.4% of the sample. Specimen: whole blood. The receptors were sampled from an adult who was a healthcare worker with PCR-confirmed SARS-CoV-2 infection or an uninfected control (not recorded which).

In this sample, this clonotype turned up a few times. The rearrangement links TRBV5-4 to TRBJ2-7, with D unresolved. The CDR3 loop spans 14 amino acids. Looked up from germline, CDR1 is SGHNT and CDR2 is YYREEE (reference sequence). V was pared by 0 bases and J by 3 bases, with 10 bases between. As DNA, the CDR3 is TGTGCCAGCAGCTTGGGCGGATTTAACTACGAGCAGTACTTC. It encodes CASSLGGFNYEQYF. The variable domain in full, with the rest retrieved from reference TRBV5-4 and TRBJ2-7, is ETGVTQSPTHLIKTRGQQVTLRCSSQSGHNTVSWYQQALGQGPQFIFQYYREEENGRGNFPPRFSGLQFPNYSSELNVNALELDDSALYLCASSLGGFNYEQYFGPGTRLTVT.

This clonotype showed up many times. The gene calls are TRBV28 and TRBJ1-2; D gene ambiguous. Germline CDR1 and CDR2: MDHEN and SYDVKM. Trimming cost V 7 bases and J 0 bases, with 9 bases left between them. This CDR3 contains 13 residues. CDR3 in DNA: TGTGCCAGCATGCTTGAGGCTAACTATGGCTACACCTTC. Amino acid sequence: CASMLEANYGYTF.

The chain is built from TRBV9 and TRBJ2-1; a possible D gene is TRBD1 (5 bases). The germline V gene has CDR1 SGDLS and CDR2 YYNGEE. Trimming removed 4 bases from V and 5 bases from J, with 13 bases in between. CDR3 length equals 14 residues. The CDR3 region has the DNA TGTGCCAGCAGCCCACCACGACAGCACAATGAGCAGTTCTTC. Its protein product is CASSPPRQHNEQFF.

This clonotype was picked up many times. This chain connects TRBV20-1 to TRBJ2-1, with D possibly being TRBD1 (6 bases). V was clipped by 5 bases and J by 1 base, with 18 bases between them. CDR1 is DFQATT and CDR2 is SNEGSKA in the germline V gene (reference sequence). The CDR3 runs 16 residues. The CDR3 region is CSAGGPPKLSYNEQFF. CDR3 DNA sequence: TGCAGTGCTGGGGGCCCTCCCAAACTATCCTACAATGAGCAGTTCTTC.

This clonotype was recorded many times. The rearrangement joins TRBV12-3 or TRBV12-4 to TRBJ2-3; 10 nucleotides agree with TRBD2. V trimming: 3 bases; J trimming: 4 bases; junction bases outside the gene matches: 4. The CDR3 runs 15 residues. CDR3 sequence (DNA): TGTGCCAGCAGTTTCGGGACTAGCGCTGCAGATACGCAGTATTTT. Translation: CASSFGTSAADTQYF.

This clonotype was counted many times. J is TRBJ1-4 and V is TRBV20-1; D is unclear. V was trimmed by 4 bases and J by 4 bases, leaving 10 bases between them. Germline CDR1 is DFQATT and CDR2 is SNEGSKA (reference sequence). The CDR3 runs to 13 residues. CDR3 region: CSAKDGYNEKLFF. The CDR3 DNA reads TGCAGTGCTAAAGACGGGTATAATGAAAAACTGTTTTTT.

This clonotype was recorded a few times. The chain has TRBV6-1 and TRBJ2-3; D perhaps matches TRBD1 (6 bases). Germline V gene lookup returns CDR1 MNHNS and CDR2 SASEGT. The CDR3 has 15 residues. V shed 4 bases and J shed 1 base, with 12 bases lying between them. The CDR3 protein is CASSVQGLGTDTQYF. CDR3 bases: TGTGCCAGCAGTGTACAGGGATTAGGCACAGATACGCAGTATTTT.

The chain recombines TRBV7-2 with TRBJ1-2; D is uncertain. Germline V gene sequence: CDR1 SGHTA, CDR2 FQGNSA. CDR3 length equals 15 residues. The V and J ends lost 1 base and 4 bases respectively, with 13 bases between them. The CDR3 DNA reads as TGTGCCAGCAGCTTAGAAGGCACCGGCCCCTATGGCTACACCTTC. It codes for CASSLEGTGPYGYTF.

This clonotype has just a few counts. The rearrangement joins TRBV11-2 to TRBJ2-5, with 8 nucleotides matching TRBD2. There are 15 residues in the CDR3. Germline CDR1 and CDR2: SGHAT and FQNNGV. The J segment lost 2 bases and the V segment lost 4 bases, leaving 6 bases of the junction unmatched. The CDR3 DNA is TGTGCCAGCAGCTCGGCGAGCGGGGGTCAAGAGACCCAGTACTTC. Residues: CASSSASGGQETQYF.

A note on this clonotype: This may arise from a read error, as a much more abundant clone is one base away. The rearrangement joins TRBV4-2 to TRBJ2-7; D gene unclear. The CDR3 contains 15 residues. Germline CDR1 and CDR2: LGHNA and YNFKEQ. CDR3 sequence reads: CASSQVSKDPPERYF. CDR3 sequence (DNA): TGTGCCAGCAGCCAAGTGTCAAAGGATCCCCCCGAGCGGTACTTC.

This clonotype appeared many times. V and J are TRBV7-2 and TRBJ2-5; TRBD2 agrees at 9 bases. Germline trimming cut 1 base from V and 2 bases from J; bases unmatched to any gene: 14. The CDR3 has 19 residues. Germline CDR1 reads SGHTA; CDR2 reads FQGNSA. CDR3 bases: TGTGCCAGCAGCTTAGAGGTGACTAGCGGCCCAACCAAACAAGAGACCCAGTACTTC. As protein: CASSLEVTSGPTKQETQYF.

This clonotype was observed many times. This rearrangement joins TRBV28 to TRBJ1-5; weak D call: TRBD1 (5 bases). The ends were cut back, 5 bases at V and 3 bases at J, with 17 bases in the middle. Germline CDR1 MDHEN, CDR2 SYDVKM. The CDR3 has 16 residues. The CDR3 sequence: CASSIPQVSINQPQHF. The CDR3 nucleotides are TGTGCCAGCAGTATCCCACAGGTTTCCATCAATCAGCCCCAGCATTTT. Full variable domain (remainder filled in from reference TRBV28 and TRBJ1-5): DVKVTQSSRYLVKRTGEKVFLECVQDMDHENMFWYRQDPGLGLRLIYFSYDVKMKEKGDIPEGYSVSREKKERFSLILESASTNQTSMYLCASSIPQVSINQPQHFGDGTRLSIL.

This clonotype was counted many times. The chain couples TRBV7-2 to TRBJ2-5; no definite D call. Germline lookup yields CDR1 SGHTA and CDR2 FQGNSA. Trimming pared 3 bases from V and 2 bases from J, leaving 7 bases between. This CDR3 is built from 13 residues. As DNA, the CDR3 is TGTGCCAGCAGCTTGCAGGAGCAAGAGACCCAGTACTTC. As protein: CASSLQEQETQYF.

This clonotype was recorded at least ten times. The V and J genes are TRBV28 and TRBJ2-2, with D possibly matching TRBD2 (6 bases). Trimming cost V 4 bases and J 1 base, with 10 bases left between them. The CDR3 spans 15 residues. Germline V lookup: CDR1 MDHEN, CDR2 SYDVKM. The DNA of the CDR3 is TGTGCCAGCAGTTATTCCGGGAGGAACACCGGGGAGCTGTTTTTT. Its translation: CASSYSGRNTGELFF.

The sample holds many counts of this clonotype. The chain couples TRBV19 to TRBJ2-3; 9 positions agree with TRBD2. Trimming cost V 10 bases and J 2 bases; bases outside gene matches: 7. Germline-derived CDR1 and CDR2 are LNHDA and SQIVND (reference sequence). The CDR3 has 14 amino acids. The chain's CDR3 is CAKKPGLATDTQYF. For the CDR3, the DNA is TGTGCCAAAAAACCGGGACTAGCCACAGATACGCAGTATTTT.

This clonotype was observed a handful of times. V usage is TRBV6-2 or TRBV6-3 and J usage is TRBJ1-4; possibly TRBD1 for D (5 bases). CDR3 length equals 15 residues. Germline CDR1 reads MNHEY; CDR2 reads SVGEGT. V was clipped by 6 bases and J by 3 bases, with 14 bases between them. CDR3 in amino acids: CASSKRGTPNEKLFF. The CDR3 coding sequence is TGTGCCAGCAGCAAACGGGGGACCCCTAATGAAAAACTGTTTTTT.

This CDR3 reads CASSPTQGLGYEQYF. The CDR3 bases are TGTGCCAGCAGCCCTACACAGGGACTTGGGTACGAGCAGTACTTC. The chain joins TRBV7-6 to TRBJ2-7; either TRBD1 or TRBD2 may supply D (6 bases each). Trimming shortened V by 5 bases and J by 4 bases, and 18 bases separated the two germline ends. The germline V gene encodes CDR1 SGHVS and CDR2 FNYEAQ. The CDR3 totals 15 residues.

This clonotype was counted only a few times. The J gene is TRBJ1-1, the V gene TRBV6-5; TRBD1 matches at 7 bases. The CDR3 sequence is 12 residues long. Trimming at V came to 8 bases and at J to 5 bases, leaving 5 bases not matched to a gene. From germline, CDR1 is MNHEY and CDR2 SVGAGI. The CDR3 loop reads CASSQGGTEAFF. Written as DNA, the CDR3 is TGTGCCAGCTCCCAGGGGGGGACTGAAGCTTTCTTT.

This clonotype occurred many times. V and J are TRBV2 and TRBJ2-7; D gene unclear. Germline values: CDR1 SNHLY, CDR2 FYNNEI. V lost 7 bases and J 0 bases, leaving 10 bases between the germline ends. The CDR3 sequence is 13 residues long. The CDR3 sequence: CASKVTASYEQYF. CDR3 coding DNA: TGTGCCAGCAAAGTTACTGCCTCCTACGAGCAGTACTTC.

Only a few counts were recorded for this clonotype. This rearrangement joins TRBV28 to TRBJ1-2; no clear D. The CDR3 covers 12 residues. V shed 8 bases and J shed 7 bases, with 14 bases lying between them. The V gene's germline CDR1 is MDHEN and CDR2 SYDVKM. The CDR3 sequence is CASRTLGAGYTF. DNA for the CDR3: TGTGCCAGCCGCACCCTGGGCGCTGGCTACACCTTC.

This clonotype was seen ten or more times. The chain has TRBV27 and TRBJ2-7; D perhaps matches TRBD2 (5 bases). V lost 2 bases and J 1 base, leaving 12 bases between the germline ends. The germline V gene encodes CDR1 MNHEY and CDR2 SMNVEV (reference sequence). The CDR3 length is 15 residues. The CDR3: CASSLIGGQSYEQYF. Here the CDR3 DNA reads TGTGCCAGCAGTTTAATAGGCGGGCAATCCTACGAGCAGTACTTC.

The V and J genes are TRBV20-1 and TRBJ2-7, with 7 bases aligning to TRBD2. The CDR3 has 15 residues. The junction had 6 bases not matched to a gene; V was cut back by 1 base and J by 0 bases. Germline-derived CDR1 and CDR2 are DFQATT and SNEGSKA (reference sequence). The CDR3 spells CSARGGSGASYEQYF. CDR3 in DNA: TGCAGTGCTAGAGGGGGCAGCGGGGCCTCCTACGAGCAGTACTTC.

V is TRBV7-9 and J is TRBJ1-1; 9 bases map to TRBD1. The length of the CDR3 is 17 residues. CDR1 is SEHNR, CDR2 FQNEAQ, per germline (reference sequence). Trimming at V came to 2 bases and at J to 4 bases, leaving 11 bases not matched to a gene. The CDR3 sequence is CASSLIGTGSRGTEAFF. CDR3 DNA: TGTGCCAGCAGCTTAATCGGGACAGGGAGTCGTGGCACTGAAGCTTTCTTT.

Only a few counts were recorded for this clonotype. The genes are TRBV7-2 and TRBJ1-5; D gene ambiguous. Trimming stripped 5 bases from V and 3 bases from J, with 11 bases between. Germline-derived CDR1 and CDR2 are SGHTA and FQGNSA. The CDR3 runs to 14 residues. CDR3 DNA sequence: TGTGCCAGCAGCCGGCTTGGGTACAATCAGCCCCAGCATTTT. Protein sequence: CASSRLGYNQPQHF.

Ten or more counts support this clonotype. V is TRBV3-1 and J is TRBJ1-1; D possibly corresponds to TRBD1 (5 bases). The CDR3 consists of 14 residues. The V gene's germline CDR1 is LGHDT and CDR2 YNNKEL (reference sequence). The V end lost 1 base, the J end lost 1 base, and 7 bases lay between the germline ends. CDR3 in amino acids: CASSQAQGNTEAFF. DNA of the CDR3: TGTGCCAGCAGCCAAGCCCAGGGGAACACTGAAGCTTTCTTT.

The rearrangement uses TRBV12-3 or TRBV12-4 and TRBJ2-2; a possible D gene is TRBD1 (6 bases). The CDR3 runs 15 residues. The V and J ends lost 4 bases and 7 bases respectively, with 16 bases between them. CDR3: CASSWSAGANGELFF. The DNA for the CDR3 is TGTGCCAGCAGTTGGTCGGCAGGGGCGAACGGGGAGCTGTTTTTT.

A remark on this clonotype: A junction boundary mismatches the germline segment, possibly from a read error. The genes are TRBV20-1 and TRBJ1-6; maybe TRBD1 (5 bases). The CDR3 runs 16 residues. Germline CDR1 reads DFQATT; CDR2 reads SNEGSKA (reference sequence). CDR3 DNA: TGTAGCCGAGGACCGGGTCACAGGTCCTATAATTCACCCCTCCACTTT. Translating it yields CSRGPGHRSYNSPLHF.

In its sample, this clonotype was seen once. This chain links TRBV2 with TRBJ2-1; no clear D gene. CDR3 length equals 16 residues. The germline V and J ends were trimmed by 1 base and 0 bases, with 10 bases remaining between them. Germline V gene data show CDR1 as SNHLY and CDR2 as FYNNEI. The CDR3 DNA reads TGTGCCAGCAGTGAAGGGGCCACGAGCTCCTACAATGAGCAGTTCTTC. Protein product: CASSEGATSSYNEQFF.

This chain connects TRBV2 to TRBJ2-1; D is perhaps TRBD1 (6 bases). The CDR3 loop spans 13 amino acids. Deletions cut 7 bases from V and 9 bases from J, with 16 bases between. Germline CDR1 and CDR2: SNHLY and FYNNEI. The CDR3 region is CASNFQGTAEQFF. The CDR3 DNA reads TGTGCCAGCAATTTTCAGGGGACGGCTGAGCAGTTCTTC.

This clonotype was seen ten or more times. V and J are TRBV29-1 and TRBJ1-1, with 7 bases lining up with TRBD1. The J segment lost 5 bases and the V segment lost 7 bases, leaving 13 bases of the junction unmatched. Germline assignment: CDR1 SQVTM and CDR2 ANQGSEA. This CDR3 has 14 residues. CDR3 region: CSADTGAGGTEAFF. In DNA, the CDR3 is TGCAGCGCAGATACAGGGGCGGGTGGGACTGAAGCTTTCTTT.

The table lists this clonotype with a few counts. V and J are TRBV20-1 and TRBJ1-2; a weak D match, TRBD1 (5 bases). Germline CDR1 DFQATT, CDR2 SNEGSKA (reference sequence). The CDR3 runs 16 residues. The germline V and J ends were trimmed by 0 bases and 5 bases, with 19 bases remaining between them. The CDR3 region has the DNA TGCAGTGCTAGAGATTCAACGAGACAGACTTTTTATGGCTACACCTTC. Its protein is CSARDSTRQTFYGYTF.

This clonotype showed up many times. The chain recombines TRBV28 with TRBJ1-2; D is uncertain. This CDR3 has 14 amino acids. Germline values: CDR1 MDHEN, CDR2 SYDVKM. Trimming took off 2 bases at V and 7 bases at J, with 14 bases between the two ends. The CDR3 DNA follows: TGTGCCAGCAGTTTAAGGTCCAGGCGCGGTGGCTACACCTTC. Protein: CASSLRSRRGGYTF.